This record looks at one T cell receptor beta chain sequence and its context. This entry comes from a study of blood T cell repertoires in COVID-19. Turning to the study itself: Material from acute and convalescent COVID-19 was sourced from the United States, Italy and Spain.

Some clones are missing from TCRdb's copy, which holds only in-frame ones; the method was immunoSEQ multiplex PCR. This sample has a few hundred thousand clones, with 75% to 90% found just once. Per germline, CDR1 LNHDA and CDR2 SQIVND (reference sequence). The ends lost 7 bases at V and 8 bases at J; junction bases unmatched: 12. The CDR3 runs 15 residues. This TCR was recovered from a woman in her twenties or thirties with active or convalescent COVID-19. Source material: peripheral blood. The J gene is TRBJ1-1, the V gene TRBV19; 11 bases are a match to TRBD1. The CDR3 nucleotides read TGTGCCAGTACCTCCCACCGGGGACAGGGGGTAGAAGCTTTCTTT. It translates to CASTSHRGQGVEAFF.